Sequencing of this TCR beta chain was carried out in a study of blood T cell repertoires in COVID-19. Each participant's cohort was designated according to participant-reported clinical history. Data came from immunoSEQ multiplex PCR; TCRdb stores just in-frame clones and leaves some out. The data contain approximately 210,000 clones, roughly four fifths of them singletons. The CDR3 is 16 residues long. The V gene's germline CDR1 is MDHEN and CDR2 SYDVKM. Trimming shortened V by 7 bases and J by 4 bases, and 20 bases separated the two germline ends. This chain uses TRBV28 with TRBJ1-5; unclear D gene. Material for sequencing was PBMCs or T cells enriched from blood (not recorded which). The receptor was isolated from a man in his forties who had recovered from COVID-19. The CDR3 reads CASIKGGMWENQPQHF. The CDR3 DNA is TGTGCCAGCATAAAGGGAGGGATGTGGGAGAATCAGCCCCAGCATTTT.